Following are 13 T cell receptor beta chains from one sample sequenced in a study of blood T cell repertoires in COVID-19 (dated by TCRdb to about 2020). Libraries were made using the immunoSEQ multiplex PCR assay. TCRdb carries this immuneACCESS record with in-frame sequences only. Its versions omit some clonotypes, under half of them owing to an unresolved V gene in the studies checked, with the rest unexplained. Within this sample are approximately 170,000 clones, with about 85% of them counted one time only. The ten largest clones capture approximately 1.1% of the sample. The sequencing input was peripheral blood. These receptors were taken from a man aged 55 to 70 who had recovered from COVID-19.

The chain carries TRBV5-4 and TRBJ1-3; D gene uncertain. The CDR3 consists of 15 residues. Germline V gives CDR1 SGHNT, CDR2 YYREEE (reference sequence). The V and J ends lost 0 bases and 4 bases respectively, with 11 bases between them. The CDR3 sequence is CASSLAGGSGNTIYF. CDR3 coding DNA: TGTGCCAGCAGCTTGGCCGGTGGTTCGGGAAACACCATATATTTT.

The chain couples TRBV19 to TRBJ1-2, with TRBD1 matching 7 bases. There are 12 residues in the CDR3. Germline CDR1 LNHDA, CDR2 SQIVND (reference sequence). With V trimmed by 6 bases and J by 6 bases, 4 bases remained unmatched. The CDR3 sequence is CASSDRDNGYTF. CDR3 nucleotide sequence: TGTGCCAGTAGCGACAGGGATAATGGCTACACCTTC.

The chain links TRBV9 to TRBJ2-6; D perhaps matches TRBD2 (5 bases). Germline CDR1 is SGDLS and CDR2 is YYNGEE. This CDR3 comprises 18 residues. V gave up 0 bases and J gave up 1 base, with 14 bases separating them. In DNA form, the CDR3 reads TGTGCCAGCAGCGTAGGACTTCCCGGAGGATCTGGGGCCAACGTCCTGACTTTC. Its translation is CASSVGLPGGSGANVLTF.

This clone appeared many times. The chain employs TRBV18 and TRBJ2-2; D not certain. The CDR3 sequence is 13 residues long. V shed 2 bases and J shed 6 bases, with 7 bases lying between them. CDR1 and CDR2 from the germline V gene are KGHSH and LQKENI. The CDR3 DNA follows: TGTGCCAGCTCACCAAATCCAGCCGGGGAGCTGTTTTTT. This sequence encodes CASSPNPAGELFF.

This clone came up a few times. The rearrangement joins TRBV5-1 to TRBJ2-3; TRBD2 matches at 10 bases. Germline CDR1 SGHRS, CDR2 YFSETQ. The CDR3 covers 18 residues. V gave up 1 base and J gave up 0 bases; unmatched junction bases: 8. CDR3 region: CASSLSKVAGGSTDTQYF. The CDR3 DNA sequence: TGCGCCAGCAGCTTGAGTAAGGTAGCGGGGGGAAGCACAGATACGCAGTATTTT.

The rearrangement links TRBV2 to TRBJ1-2, with 7 bases aligning to TRBD1. J was trimmed by 8 bases and V by 3 bases; bases with no gene match: 21. In germline, CDR1 is SNHLY, CDR2 FYNNEI. The CDR3 has 18 residues. CDR3 region: CASSDRSWGQTNTGGYTF. The CDR3 DNA reads TGTGCCAGCAGTGATCGGAGTTGGGGACAGACCAATACGGGGGGCTACACCTTC.

The chain combines TRBV10-3 with TRBJ1-1, with a tentative D call TRBD1 (6 bases). V was clipped by 10 bases and J by 0 bases, with 15 bases between them. CDR1 ENHRY and CDR2 SYGVKD come from the germline V gene. The CDR3 length is 14 residues. CDR3 sequence (DNA): TGTGCCACCAGGCGAGGGGACATGAACACTGAAGCTTTCTTT. This encodes CATRRGDMNTEAFF.

The gene calls are TRBV4-2 and TRBJ1-5, with D possibly matching TRBD1 (6 bases). The germline CDR1 and CDR2 sequences are LGHNA and YNFKEQ. V was shortened by 4 bases and J by 5 bases, with 15 bases between the two germline ends. The CDR3 spans 15 residues. CDR3 coding DNA: TGTGCCAGCAGCCCCTGGGGGGGGGCGGATCAGCCCCAGCATTTT. Amino acids: CASSPWGGADQPQHF.

The chain links TRBV27 to TRBJ1-6; 8 nucleotides agree with TRBD1. J was trimmed by 9 bases and V by 5 bases; bases with no gene match: 15. Germline V lookup: CDR1 MNHEY, CDR2 SMNVEV (reference sequence). CDR3 length: 17 amino acids. CDR3 region: CASSLLRTGYDRSPLHF. In nucleotides, the CDR3 is TGTGCCAGCAGTCTACTCAGGACAGGGTATGATCGTTCACCCCTCCACTTT.

The CDR3 reads CASSSLNWNTEAFF. The CDR3 DNA reads TGTGCCAGCAGCTCCCTAAACTGGAACACTGAAGCTTTCTTT. The chain links TRBV6-5 to TRBJ1-1; unclear D gene. Looked up from germline, CDR1 is MNHEY and CDR2 is SVGAGI. The V end lost 6 bases, the J end lost 1 base, and 12 bases lay between the germline ends. The CDR3 consists of 14 residues.

J is TRBJ1-2 and V is TRBV10-3; tentative D call: TRBD1 (6 bases). The CDR3 length is 16 residues. From germline, CDR1 is ENHRY and CDR2 SYGVKD. Trimming took off 5 bases at V and 4 bases at J, with 20 bases between the two ends. CDR3 coding DNA: TGTGCCATCAGTCCGGGACAAGGGGGGGGGACCTATGGCTACACCTTC. As protein: CAISPGQGGGTYGYTF.

The chain carries TRBV6-1 and TRBJ2-7; TRBD1 aligns across 9 bases. The CDR3 runs to 15 residues. V dropped 3 bases and J dropped 7; count of bases not matched to a gene: 10. Looked up from germline, CDR1 is MNHNS and CDR2 is SASEGT. In nucleotides, the CDR3 is TGTGCCAGCAGTGACCGGGACAGGGCGGCTTCGGAGCAGTACTTC. Its translation is CASSDRDRAASEQYF.

The V gene is TRBV6-2 or TRBV6-3, the J gene TRBJ2-7, with 7 bases matching TRBD1. The CDR3 is 14 residues long. CDR1 and CDR2 from the germline V gene are MNHEY and SVGEGT. Trimming removed 5 bases from V and 3 bases from J; junction bases left unmatched: 7. The CDR3 sequence: CASSDLTGIYEQYF. The CDR3 DNA sequence: TGTGCCAGCAGTGATTTGACAGGGATCTACGAGCAGTACTTC.